This T cell receptor (beta chain) was sequenced during a study of shared clonotypes between healthy human individuals. In the study's own analysis: In the immunoSEQ data, sequences were junction-only and lacked quality scores, so filtering differed. Measured with immunoSEQ multiplex PCR; TCRdb has only the in-frame clones, and not every one. The DNA was the basis for D and trimming; V, J and clone size are from that table. The sample carries about 960,000 clones, more than 75% recorded once. Donors comprised healthy HIV-negative adults lacking recent acute infections or vaccinations. Sequencing used memory CD4+ T cells sorted from blood. Subset noted: CD45RA-negative fraction. The receptor was isolated from a man aged 18 to 30 in good health.

The CDR3 DNA reads TGCGCCAGCAGTTCCCGGGACGAAGGTGCCTACGAGCAGTACTTC. Translating gives CASSSRDEGAYEQYF. This chain joins TRBV10-2 and TRBJ2-7; D is perhaps TRBD1 or TRBD2 (5 bases each). Per germline, CDR1 WSHSY and CDR2 SAAADI. Trimming shortened V by 5 bases and J by 2 bases, and 16 bases separated the two germline ends. CDR3 length: 15 residues.